A single sample gave rise to the 17 T cell receptor beta chains below, sequenced in a study of blood T cells in healthy people across ages. A second PCR of about 6 to 12 cycles used a sample-barcoded 5' primer and a J-beta primer mix. TCRdb redid the calling of the 5' RACE reads with MiXCR, one entry per CDR3 protein. The sample holds some 750,000 distinct CDR3 sequences, 22% seen once. What was sequenced was blood. The receptors derive from an older man in good health.

The chain carries TRBV20-1 and TRBJ1-2; possible D gene TRBD1, 6 bases. The CDR3 consists of 13 residues. The germline V gene encodes CDR1 DFQATT and CDR2 SNEGSKA (reference sequence). Deletions cut 3 bases from V and 8 bases from J, with 16 bases between. The CDR3 DNA is TGCAGTGCTAGTGTACAGGGTCCCGGAGGCTACACCTTC. It is translated as CSASVQGPGGYTF.

This clonotype appeared a few times. This rearrangement joins TRBV29-1 to TRBJ1-5; 7 bases are a match to TRBD1. Germline V gene data show CDR1 as SQVTM and CDR2 as ANQGSEA. The ends lost 5 bases at V and 3 bases at J; junction bases unmatched: 4. This CDR3 has 13 residues. The CDR3: CSVQGGLNQPQHF. The CDR3 bases are TGCAGCGTTCAAGGGGGCCTCAATCAGCCCCAGCATTTT.

This clonotype was detected only a few times. V and J are TRBV10-2 and TRBJ1-5, with D possibly matching TRBD1 (6 bases). V was shortened by 0 bases and J by 2 bases, with 11 bases between the two germline ends. The CDR3 consists of 16 residues. CDR1 and CDR2 (germline): WSHSY, SAAADI. The CDR3 DNA reads as TGCGCCAGCAGTGAGTCGGGCAGGGGAGGCAATCAGCCCCAGCATTTT. Translated: CASSESGRGGNQPQHF.

This clonotype was picked up many times. The J gene is TRBJ2-7, the V gene TRBV20-1; D perhaps matches TRBD1 (6 bases). The germline V and J ends were trimmed by 0 bases and 6 bases, with 18 bases remaining between them. From germline, CDR1 is DFQATT and CDR2 SNEGSKA (reference sequence). The CDR3 covers 15 residues. CDR3 sequence: CSARDRIGTLSEQYF. CDR3 coding DNA: TGCAGTGCTAGAGATAGAATAGGGACACTCTCCGAGCAGTACTTC.

This clonotype was detected ten times or more. The V gene is TRBV20-1, the J gene TRBJ1-2; D uncertain. The germline V gene encodes CDR1 DFQATT and CDR2 SNEGSKA (reference sequence). V lost 5 bases, J lost 3 bases, and 7 bases lay in between. This CDR3 region has 11 residues. The CDR3 region is CSAPSDYGYTF. CDR3 sequence (DNA): TGCAGTGCTCCCTCGGACTATGGCTACACCTTC.

V is TRBV7-2 and J is TRBJ2-7, with TRBD2 as a possible D gene (7 bases). Trimming took 5 bases from V and 3 from J, leaving 14 bases between them. This CDR3 has 14 residues. The germline V gene has CDR1 SGHTA and CDR2 FQGNSA. The CDR3 nucleotides are TGTGCCAGCAGCGGCCCGGGGGGCGGCTACGAGCAGTACTTC. Translated, it gives CASSGPGGGYEQYF.

The chain couples TRBV29-1 to TRBJ2-5; TRBD1 is a possible D gene (5 bases). From germline, CDR1 is SQVTM and CDR2 ANQGSEA. This CDR3 has 14 amino acids. V was shortened by 6 bases and J by 4 bases, with 18 bases between the two germline ends. DNA for the CDR3: TGCAGCGTGGACACAAGGGGCGTTTTAGAGACCCAGTACTTC. Its protein is CSVDTRGVLETQYF.

This clonotype was seen more than once but under ten times. The rearrangement uses TRBV6-2 or TRBV6-3 and TRBJ1-3; D perhaps matches TRBD1 (5 bases). Trimming removed 4 bases at V and 0 bases at J, with 10 bases between. Germline V gene data show CDR1 as MNHEY and CDR2 as SVGEGT. CDR3 length: 15 amino acids. This CDR3 is CASSFDSFSGNTIYF. For the CDR3, the DNA is TGTGCCAGCAGTTTCGACAGCTTCTCTGGAAACACCATATATTTT.

This clonotype has only a few counts. The J gene is TRBJ2-1, the V gene TRBV7-9, with a tentative D call TRBD1 (5 bases). The CDR3 sequence is 15 residues long. V was pared by 3 bases and J by 6 bases, with 15 bases between. Germline values: CDR1 SEHNR, CDR2 FQNEAQ (reference sequence). The CDR3 region is CASSFRQTHLNEQFF. CDR3 nucleotide sequence: TGTGCCAGCAGCTTCCGACAGACCCACCTCAATGAGCAGTTCTTC.

This clonotype turned up a few times. The V gene is TRBV25-1, the J gene TRBJ2-7, with 7 bases matching TRBD1. The germline gives CDR1 MGHDK, CDR2 SYGVNS. The CDR3 runs to 14 residues. The J segment lost 0 bases and the V segment lost 6 bases, leaving 5 bases of the junction unmatched. Written as DNA, the CDR3 is TGTGCCAGCAGAGGGACAGCTGCCTCCTACGAGCAGTACTTC. Protein sequence: CASRGTAASYEQYF.

This clonotype was seen more than once but under ten times. The chain has TRBV6-5 and TRBJ2-5, with 7 bases aligning to TRBD1. After removal of 5 bases from V and 0 bases from J, the junction contained 3 bases not matched to a gene. Germline V CDR1 and CDR2: MNHEY, SVGAGI. This CDR3 contains 14 residues. The CDR3 sequence: CASSAGGHQETQYF. CDR3 DNA: TGTGCCAGCAGTGCAGGGGGTCACCAAGAGACCCAGTACTTC.

The chain combines TRBV5-1 with TRBJ2-1, with D possibly being TRBD1 or TRBD2 (5 bases each). In germline, CDR1 is SGHRS, CDR2 YFSETQ. There are 15 residues in the CDR3. V lost 4 bases to trimming and J lost 0 bases, with 11 bases between them. This CDR3 reads CASSQGTVSYNEQFF. Written as DNA, the CDR3 is TGCGCCAGCAGCCAAGGGACGGTCTCCTACAATGAGCAGTTCTTC.

The chain joins TRBV10-3 to TRBJ2-7; TRBD2 might be the D (5 bases). The CDR3 runs 14 residues. The V end lost 2 bases, the J end lost 3 bases, and 11 bases lay between the germline ends. The germline CDR1 and CDR2 sequences are ENHRY and SYGVKD. CDR3 loop: CAISEGPGLYEQYF. The DNA for the CDR3 is TGTGCCATCAGTGAGGGGCCCGGACTCTACGAGCAGTACTTC.

The table lists this clonotype with many counts. This chain connects TRBV29-1 to TRBJ2-6, with D perhaps TRBD1 or TRBD2 (6 bases each). V lost 5 bases and J lost 0, with 8 bases in between. Per the germline V gene, CDR1 is SQVTM and CDR2 is ANQGSEA. This CDR3 spans 14 amino acids. CDR3 sequence reads: CSVRGLSGANVLTF. CDR3 DNA sequence: TGCAGCGTTCGGGGGCTCTCTGGGGCCAACGTCCTGACTTTC. The full variable domain, completed using reference TRBV29-1 and TRBJ2-6, is SAVISQKPSRDICQRGTSLTIQCQVDSQVTMMFWYRQQPGQSLTLIATANQGSEATYESGFVIDKFPISRPNLTFSTLTVSNMSPEDSSIYLCSVRGLSGANVLTFGAGSRLTVL.

V and J are TRBV28 and TRBJ1-2, with 7 nucleotides matching TRBD1. This CDR3 is 14 amino acids long. V dropped 3 bases and J dropped 6; count of bases not matched to a gene: 7. The germline CDR1 and CDR2 sequences are MDHEN and SYDVKM. CDR3 residues: CASSLKPGGNGYTF. CDR3 nucleotides: TGTGCCAGCAGTTTGAAGCCAGGGGGAAATGGCTACACCTTC.

The chain uses TRBV5-1 and TRBJ2-1, with 8 bases identical to TRBD1. The CDR3 is 16 residues long. Trimming took 0 bases from V and 7 from J; bases not matched to a gene: 9. In germline, CDR1 is SGHRS, CDR2 YFSETQ. CDR3 loop: CASSLAGQGAVNEQFF. For the CDR3, the DNA is TGCGCCAGCAGCTTGGCGGGGCAGGGGGCCGTTAATGAGCAGTTCTTC. Complete variable domain (other parts from reference TRBV5-1 and TRBJ2-1): KAGVTQTPRYLIKTRGQQVTLSCSPISGHRSVSWYQQTPGQGLQFLFEYFSETQRNKGNFPGRFSGRQFSNSRSEMNVSTLELGDSALYLCASSLAGQGAVNEQFFGPGTRLTVL.

The chain couples TRBV6-4 to TRBJ2-3; TRBD2 is a possible D gene (5 bases). The CDR3 covers 14 residues. Looked up from germline, CDR1 is MRHNA and CDR2 is SNTAGT. V lost 3 bases to trimming and J lost 2 bases, with 9 bases between them. CDR3 in amino acids: CASSEGGSTDTQYF. As DNA, the CDR3 is TGTGCCAGCAGTGAAGGAGGTTCCACAGATACGCAGTATTTT.